The 4 T cell receptor beta chains reported below all come from one sample, sequenced in a study. TCRdb re-called the RT-PCR reads through MiXCR, storing one row per CDR3 protein. The table records almost 700,000 distinct CDR3 sequences, approximately 15% of them present only once. The sequencing input was memory CD4+ T cells from blood. Receptors originate from a female donor in good health, serving as a healthy control.

This chain links TRBV30 with TRBJ2-1; 10 nucleotides match TRBD1. The trim removed 5 bases at V and 3 bases at J, leaving 7 bases unmatched. The CDR3 consists of 15 residues. CDR1 and CDR2 from the germline V gene are GTSNPN and SVGIG (reference sequence). CDR3 region: CAWCLGQGNYNEQFF. As DNA, the CDR3 is TGTGCCTGGTGCTTGGGACAGGGGAACTACAATGAGCAGTTCTTC.

The V gene is TRBV12-3 or TRBV12-4, the J gene TRBJ2-1, with unresolved D. The CDR3 totals 11 residues. V was trimmed by 3 bases and J by 12 bases, leaving 9 bases between them. The CDR3 loop reads CASSFSKGQFF. The CDR3, as DNA: TGTGCCAGCAGTTTCTCTAAAGGGCAGTTCTTC.

With respect to this clonotype: A junction end diverges from the germline sequence, so it may reflect a read error. The chain uses TRBV10-3 and TRBJ2-5, with 7 bases matching TRBD1. CDR3 size: 18 residues. From germline, CDR1 is ENHRY and CDR2 SYGVKD. The CDR3 DNA sequence: TGTGCCATCGGTGAGCGAACAAGGGGGCGAAGAGTGGGAGAGACCCAGTACTTC. It yields the protein CAIGERTRGRRVGETQYF.

This clonotype showed up just a few times. The chain links TRBV5-5 to TRBJ2-3; D is ambiguous. Trimming stripped 0 bases from V and 2 bases from J, with 7 bases between. Looked up from germline, CDR1 is SGHKS and CDR2 is YYEKEE (reference sequence). The CDR3 has 14 amino acids. DNA for the CDR3: TGTGCCAGCAGCTTGGACTCCAACACAGATACGCAGTATTTT. Translating it yields CASSLDSNTDTQYF.